A single TCR beta chain is shown here with its context. Its target is not known. This specimen comes from a study of vaccination and CD4 T cells after COVID-19. Scientists ran DNA taken from cultured CD4+ T cells through the Oncomine TCR Beta short-read assay for sequencing. TCRdb called the PCR reads again in MiXCR, with one record for every CDR3 protein. The repertoire holds about 15,000 distinct CDR3 sequences, with roughly 50% as singletons. The CDR3 runs to 15 residues. V was trimmed by 4 bases and J by 7 bases, leaving 19 bases between them. Treatment meaning: roughly ten-day PBMC culture with coronavirus spike peptide pools or control peptides (ViraFEST assay). Positive PCR tests dated from March to December 2020, predating US Alpha, Beta and Delta variants.

This receptor was identified in a human donor who had recovered from COVID-19. Specimen: CD4+ T cells from blood, cultured in vitro, collected before SARS-CoV-2 vaccination. The chain carries TRBV12-3 or TRBV12-4 and TRBJ1-2; D is undetermined. The CDR3 sequence is CASSSDPIGYVGYTF. CDR3 nucleotide sequence: TGTGCCAGCAGTTCCGACCCCATAGGCTATGTTGGCTACACCTTC.